A single sample gave rise to the 19 T cell receptor beta chains below, sequenced in a study of OX40 agonist ivuxolimab in advanced cancers. Method: immunoSEQ multiplex PCR; TCRdb's copy keeps in-frame clones and lacks some. The data contain tens of thousands of clones, 65% to 90% of them seen just once; the ten biggest clones take up 20% to 25%. The specimen was CD4+ or CD8+ T cells sorted from blood, collected in a trial of the OX40 agonist ivuxolimab. These receptor sequences come from an adult with an advanced solid tumor such as melanoma, head and neck, liver or kidney cancer.

The V and J genes are TRBV11-2 and TRBJ2-3; no reliable D call. CDR1 is SGHAT and CDR2 is FQNNGV in the germline V gene. This CDR3 has 12 amino acids. The V and J ends lost 8 bases and 4 bases respectively, with 10 bases between them. CDR3 DNA sequence: TGTGCCAGCGCGTTCTACGCAGATACGCAGTATTTT. Translating it yields CASAFYADTQYF.

The genes are TRBV4-3 and TRBJ1-1; D remains unclear. V dropped 1 base and J dropped 2 bases, with 8 bases sitting between them. The CDR3 loop spans 14 amino acids. Germline V gene lookup returns CDR1 LGHNA and CDR2 YSLEER. CDR3 residues: CASSQVESNTEAFF. CDR3 bases: TGCGCCAGCAGCCAAGTAGAATCCAACACTGAAGCTTTCTTT.

V and J are TRBV7-8 and TRBJ2-1, with TRBD2 matching over 10 bases. The CDR3 spans 16 residues. Trimming took 4 bases from V and 8 from J; bases not matched to a gene: 11. Germline V lookup: CDR1 SGHVS, CDR2 FQNEAQ. The CDR3 bases are TGTGCCAGCAGCTCCCGCCTAGCGGGAGTTTTTCATGAGCAGTTCTTC. Protein: CASSSRLAGVFHEQFF.

The chain joins TRBV15 to TRBJ2-3; TRBD2 aligns across 10 bases. The CDR3 spans 15 residues. The J segment lost 3 bases and the V segment lost 3 bases, leaving 3 bases of the junction unmatched. Per the germline V gene, CDR1 is LNHNV and CDR2 is YYDKDF (reference sequence). The CDR3 region is CATSSAGLATDTQYF. Written as DNA, the CDR3 is TGTGCCACCAGCAGCGCGGGACTAGCGACAGATACGCAGTATTTT.

This sequence joins TRBV2 and TRBJ2-1; 9 bases match TRBD2. V was pared by 5 bases and J by 3 bases, with 11 bases of the junction left unmatched. Germline V lookup: CDR1 SNHLY, CDR2 FYNNEI. The CDR3 consists of 17 residues. CDR3 in DNA: TGTGCCAGCAGTAAAGACAGGCTAGCGGGGATCTACAATGAGCAGTTCTTC. This sequence encodes CASSKDRLAGIYNEQFF.

This chain joins TRBV28 and TRBJ2-7; no clear D. The CDR3 sequence is 14 residues long. Germline V lookup: CDR1 MDHEN, CDR2 SYDVKM. The V gene lost 2 bases and the J gene lost 5 bases, with 13 bases spanning the gap. The DNA of the CDR3 is TGTGCCAGCAGTTTAAACAGTCAGTCCGACGAGCAGTACTTC. Protein: CASSLNSQSDEQYF.

The V gene is TRBV4-1, the J gene TRBJ1-5; TRBD1 matches at 8 bases. The V gene end was trimmed by 0 bases and the J gene end by 5 bases; junction bases not matched to a gene: 6. Germline V lookup: CDR1 MGHRA, CDR2 YSYEKL. This CDR3 contains 16 residues. Here the CDR3 reads CASSQDPGQGDQPQHF. For the CDR3, the DNA is TGCGCCAGCAGCCAAGATCCAGGACAGGGCGATCAGCCCCAGCATTTT.

The chain recombines TRBV5-4 with TRBJ2-3; 9 bases match TRBD1. J was trimmed by 5 bases and V by 0 bases; bases with no gene match: 1. The CDR3 consists of 14 residues. CDR1 and CDR2 from the germline V gene are SGHNT and YYREEE (reference sequence). The CDR3 reads CASSLEGQGDTQYF. The CDR3 DNA reads TGTGCCAGCAGCTTGGAGGGACAGGGAGATACGCAGTATTTT.

The chain couples TRBV2 to TRBJ2-1, with D hard to call. Trimming took 3 bases from V and 0 from J, leaving 9 bases between them. The CDR3 runs 15 residues. Germline assignment: CDR1 SNHLY and CDR2 FYNNEI. The CDR3 loop is CASSDSRSSYNEQFF. DNA of the CDR3: TGTGCCAGCAGTGATAGTCGGAGCTCCTACAATGAGCAGTTCTTC. Based on the CDR3 plus reference TRBV2 and TRBJ2-1, the full variable domain is EPEVTQTPSHQVTQMGQEVILRCVPISNHLYFYWYRQILGQKVEFLVSFYNNEISEKSEIFDDQFSVERPDGSNFTLKIRSTKLEDSAMYFCASSDSRSSYNEQFFGPGTRLTVL.

A note on this clone: Other DNA variants within this sample encode the same CDR3. The V gene is TRBV5-6, the J gene TRBJ2-3; D is unresolved. Trimming pared 3 bases from V and 7 bases from J, leaving 9 bases between. The germline V gene encodes CDR1 SGHDT and CDR2 YYEEEE. This CDR3 has 12 amino acids. The CDR3 DNA sequence: TGTGCCAGCAGCTCCCGATTATATACGCAGTATTTT. This gives the protein CASSSRLYTQYF.

CDR3 in DNA: TGTGCCAGCAGGTCGGGCAGGGAAGACACCGGGGAGCTGTTTTTT. This codes for CASRSGREDTGELFF. The rearrangement uses TRBV7-3 and TRBJ2-2, with D possibly being TRBD1 (5 bases). This CDR3 region has 15 residues. Trimming shortened V by 6 bases and J by 3 bases, and 14 bases separated the two germline ends. Germline values: CDR1 SGHTA, CDR2 FQGTGA. Filled out from reference TRBV7-3 and TRBJ2-2, the complete variable domain reads GAGVSQTPSNKVTEKGKYVELRCDPISGHTALYWYRQSLGQGPEFLIYFQGTGAADDSGLPNDRFFAVRPEGSVSTLKIQRTERGDSAVYLCASRSGREDTGELFFGEGSRLTVL.

This CDR3 is CASSVATTGVKDTQYF. As DNA, the CDR3 is TGTGCCAGCAGCGTAGCTACGACGGGTGTTAAGGATACGCAGTATTTT. The chain is built from TRBV9 and TRBJ2-3; D is undetermined. From germline, CDR1 is SGDLS and CDR2 YYNGEE. The CDR3 runs to 16 residues. Trimming pared 0 bases from V and 6 bases from J, leaving 17 bases between. Supplemented by reference TRBV9 and TRBJ2-3, the full variable domain reads DSGVTQTPKHLITATGQRVTLRCSPRSGDLSVYWYQQSLDQGLQFLIQYYNGEERAKGNILERFSAQQFPDLHSELNLSSLELGDSALYFCASSVATTGVKDTQYFGPGTRLTVL.

The rearrangement uses TRBV10-3 and TRBJ2-3; TRBD2 matches at 13 bases. With V trimmed by 0 bases and J by 0 bases, 6 bases remained unmatched. The CDR3 sequence is 19 residues long. The germline V gene has CDR1 ENHRY and CDR2 SYGVKD. The CDR3 region is CAISESGTSGDPSTDTQYF. The CDR3 coding sequence is TGTGCCATCAGTGAGTCGGGGACTAGCGGGGACCCTAGCACAGATACGCAGTATTTT.

This clone was seen a few times. A junction boundary mismatches the germline segment, possibly from a read error. The gene calls are TRBV28 and TRBJ2-7; unclear D gene. Per the germline V gene, CDR1 is MDHEN and CDR2 is SYDVKM. The CDR3 is 13 residues long. This CDR3 reads CASSLRPSPRADF. The CDR3 DNA reads TGTGCCAGCAGTTTGAGGCCGTCTCCGAGAGCAGACTTC.

The chain links TRBV5-6 to TRBJ2-1; 7 nucleotides match TRBD2. J gave up 4 bases and V 4 bases, and 11 bases lay outside the gene matches. The CDR3 covers 16 residues. Germline V gene lookup returns CDR1 SGHDT and CDR2 YYEEEE. This chain's CDR3 is CASSPAGLAVYNEQFF. The CDR3 nucleotides read TGTGCCAGCAGCCCGGCGGGGCTAGCGGTTTACAATGAGCAGTTCTTC.

The chain links TRBV28 to TRBJ2-5; tentatively, D is TRBD1 (5 bases). The J call may be wrong; the DNA end is better matched by TRBJ2-7. CDR3 length: 15 residues. Looked up from germline, CDR1 is MDHEN and CDR2 is SYDVKM. DNA of the CDR3: TGTGCCAGCACCGTTTGGGTGCAGGGAAGGAACGAGCAGTACTTC. Its protein product is CASTVWVQGRNEQYF.

The rearrangement joins TRBV9 to TRBJ1-2; TRBD1 matches 12 bases. There are 13 residues in the CDR3. The V gene's germline CDR1 is SGDLS and CDR2 YYNGEE. J lost 12 bases, V lost 4 bases, and 7 bases had no gene match. Here the CDR3 reads CASSFGTGGANTF. The CDR3 nucleotides read TGTGCCAGCAGCTTCGGGACAGGGGGCGCGAACACCTTC.

The chain has TRBV6-5 and TRBJ1-5, with 7 bases aligning to TRBD1. The germline V gene encodes CDR1 MNHEY and CDR2 SVGAGI. Germline trimming cut 7 bases from V and 0 bases from J; bases unmatched to any gene: 3. The CDR3 spans 14 residues. The CDR3 region is CASTRQGSNQPQHF. The CDR3 bases are TGTGCCAGCACCCGACAGGGTAGCAATCAGCCCCAGCATTTT.

The chain employs TRBV27 and TRBJ1-5; D is undetermined. The CDR3 totals 15 residues. The germline gives CDR1 MNHEY, CDR2 SMNVEV (reference sequence). V was pared by 7 bases and J by 3 bases, with 16 bases between. The CDR3 DNA sequence: TGTGCCAGCACCCCTTCCCCGGGGAACAATCAGCCCCAGCATTTT. This gives the protein CASTPSPGNNQPQHF.